A selection of T cell receptor beta chains follows, all from one sample in a study of blood T cell repertoires in COVID-19. Libraries were prepared by immunoSEQ multiplex PCR; TCRdb keeps only in-frame clonotypes and omits some of them. The table shows about 270,000 clones, with around 86% occurring only once. The sequencing input was peripheral blood. Source of these receptors: a woman aged 60-70 years with active or convalescent COVID-19. Each CDR3 is given with its conserved first and last residue. The D gene is left open where the match is weak. Not all rows give a size; the values are once, few, many and, for expanded clones, a class.

cdr3_nt	cdr3_aa	v_call	cdr3_length	j_call	d_call	clone_size
TGTGCCATCACTCGTAACGAGGATCGTGGGGATACGCAGTATTTT	CAITRNEDRGDTQYF	TRBV10-3	15	TRBJ2-3	-	-
TGTGCCACCAGCAGAGAGGATTCGGGACAGGGCTACAATGAGCAGTTCTTC	CATSREDSGQGYNEQFF	TRBV15	17	TRBJ2-1	TRBD1	-
TGTGCCAGCAGCCAACCTACGGACAGGGGGCGTGAAGCTTTCTTT	CASSQPTDRGREAFF	TRBV3-1/TRBV3-2	15	TRBJ1-1	TRBD1	-
TGTGCCAGCAGCTTGTCACTAGCGGGGAGGGATACGCAGTATTTT	CASSLSLAGRDTQYF	TRBV5-8	15	TRBJ2-3	TRBD2	few
TGTGCCAGCAGTGGGGGGGGGACCCAGTACTTC	CASSGGGTQYF	TRBV9	11	TRBJ2-5	TRBD2	-
TGTGCCAGTGTCGGTGTCGAGTTACAAGAGACCCAGTACTTC	CASVGVELQETQYF	TRBV2	14	TRBJ2-5	-	-
TGCGCCAGCAGCCTCGCCGGACAGGGGGGGGCTAATGAAAAACTGTTTTTT	CASSLAGQGGANEKLFF	TRBV5-1	17	TRBJ1-4	TRBD1	-
TGCGCCAGCCACAGCTACACTGAAGCTTTCTTT	CASHSYTEAFF	TRBV5-1	11	TRBJ1-1	-	-
TGTGCCAGTAGTCTGACAGGGGTGGGAGCTGAAGCTTTCTTT	CASSLTGVGAEAFF	TRBV19	14	TRBJ1-1	TRBD1	few
TGTGCCAGCAGTGACCAGGACCAAGAGACCCAGTACTTC	CASSDQDQETQYF	TRBV2	13	TRBJ2-5	-	-
TGTGCCAGCAGTTACCTGGGGGGGCTTGGCTACACCTTC	CASSYLGGLGYTF	TRBV6-2/TRBV6-3	13	TRBJ1-2	-	-
TGTGCTAGAAGGACTAGGGTGTCCGGGGAGCTGTTTTTT	CARRTRVSGELFF	TRBV2	13	TRBJ2-2	TRBD2	-
TGTGCCAGCAGTTTGTACAGCTCTGGAAACACCATATATTTT	CASSLYSSGNTIYF	TRBV27	14	TRBJ1-3	-	-
TGCAGCGTTGATCAGGGTGGTATGAACACTGAAGCTTTCTTT	CSVDQGGMNTEAFF	TRBV29-1	14	TRBJ1-1	-	few
TGCGCCAGCAGCCCCGGGGGGGTTAACTACGAGCAGTACTTC	CASSPGGVNYEQYF	TRBV5-1	14	TRBJ2-7	TRBD2	-
TGTGCCAGCAGCCTGGGGACAGGGTACAATCAGCCCCAGCATTTT	CASSLGTGYNQPQHF	TRBV7-2	15	TRBJ1-5	TRBD1	-
TGTGCCAGCAGCCTCGTTGGGAGCGGAGAGACCCAGTACTTC	CASSLVGSGETQYF	TRBV3-1/TRBV3-2	14	TRBJ2-5	-	-
TGTGCCAGCAGCTTCGTTCCTGAAGCTTTCTTT	CASSFVPEAFF	TRBV5-8	11	TRBJ1-1	-	few
TGTGCCAGCAGTTACTCAACAGCCCCCACCGGGGAGCTGTTTTTT	CASSYSTAPTGELFF	TRBV6-5	15	TRBJ2-2	-	few
TGTGCCAGTAGTCATGACAGGGCCTCTGGAAACACCATATATTTT	CASSHDRASGNTIYF	TRBV19	15	TRBJ1-3	TRBD1	once
TGTGCCAGCCGCTCAGGAAATCAGCCCCAGCATTTT	CASRSGNQPQHF	TRBV7-9	12	TRBJ1-5	-	-
TGTGCCAGCAGAGGGACTAGGGGGTCGGTTGAGCAGTTCTTC	CASRGTRGSVEQFF	TRBV25-1	14	TRBJ2-1	TRBD2	-
TGTGCCAGCAGCTCTCCTGACAGCTATGGCTACACCTTC	CASSSPDSYGYTF	TRBV5-4	13	TRBJ1-2	-	-
TGTGCCAGCAGTGGAAACAGGGTGGCGGGAAACACCATATATTTT	CASSGNRVAGNTIYF	TRBV2	15	TRBJ1-3	-	-
TGTGCCAGCAGCCCTCATTCCGGACAGGGAAGGGTAGGAGCTGAAGCTTTCTTT	CASSPHSGQGRVGAEAFF	TRBV9	18	TRBJ1-1	TRBD1	once
TGTGCCAGCAGCCTCGGACAGGGGTGGCGAGCGGAAAAACTGTTTTTT	CASSLGQGWRAEKLFF	TRBV3-1/TRBV3-2	16	TRBJ1-4	TRBD1	once
TGTGCCAGTCGACCGACAGGCGGGAATTCACCCCTCCACTTT	CASRPTGGNSPLHF	TRBV19	14	TRBJ1-6	-	-
TGTGCTGCGGGACGGTACAATGAGCAGTTCTTC	CAAGRYNEQFF	TRBV19	11	TRBJ2-1	-	once
TGTGCCAGCCAGGACAGTACCGACACTGAAGCTTTCTTT	CASQDSTDTEAFF	TRBV2	13	TRBJ1-1	-	-
TGTGCCAGCAGCTTGGAACTCTTCTCTGGCTACACCTTC	CASSLELFSGYTF	TRBV5-4	13	TRBJ1-2	-	-
TGTGCCAGTACCGCCCGGGCCTGGCGAGCGGTGGACACTGAAGCTTTCTTT	CASTARAWRAVDTEAFF	TRBV19	17	TRBJ1-1	-	-
TGTGCCAGCAGCTTTCAGGGACAGGCCACCGGGGAGCTGTTTTTT	CASSFQGQATGELFF	TRBV6-5	15	TRBJ2-2	TRBD1	once
TGTGCCAGCAGTCGACAGGGCCACTATGGCTACACCTTC	CASSRQGHYGYTF	TRBV12-3/TRBV12-4	13	TRBJ1-2	TRBD1	-
TGTGCCAGCAGTTACGGTCGGGGGTTAGGTGGCTATGGCTACACCTTC	CASSYGRGLGGYGYTF	TRBV6-2/TRBV6-3	16	TRBJ1-2	-	-
TGTGCCAGCAGCCCAGGGGCCACTGAAGCTTTCTTT	CASSPGATEAFF	TRBV3-1/TRBV3-2	12	TRBJ1-1	-	few
TGTGCCAGTAGTTTACCGACAGGGTCGCCCAAAAACATTCAGTACTTC	CASSLPTGSPKNIQYF	TRBV19	16	TRBJ2-4	TRBD1	-
TGTGCCTTAACGGACAGGGTCCTTCCCGACTATGGCTACACCTTC	CALTDRVLPDYGYTF	TRBV30	15	TRBJ1-2	TRBD1	-
TGTGCCAGCAGCAAATTATTGGGGACAGGGAGCAATCAGCCCCAGCATTTT	CASSKLLGTGSNQPQHF	TRBV21-1	17	TRBJ1-5	-	once
TGTGCCAGTAGTGTCGGACATTCGCCACAAAACATTCAGTACTTC	CASSVGHSPQNIQYF	TRBV19	15	TRBJ2-4	-	-
TGTGCCAGCAGGCCTCAAGGGAGGGAGACCCAGTACTTC	CASRPQGRETQYF	TRBV6-5	13	TRBJ2-5	-	-
TGTGCCAGCAGCCCCCTCCGGGGGCAAGAGACCCAGTACTTC	CASSPLRGQETQYF	TRBV7-2	14	TRBJ2-5	-	-
TGCGCCAGCACCAAAACAGGGGCACAAGAGACCCAGTACTTC	CASTKTGAQETQYF	TRBV5-1	14	TRBJ2-5	TRBD1	-
TGTGCCAGCAGCGCCGGAGGGAACGGCCCCTACGAGCAGTACTTC	CASSAGGNGPYEQYF	TRBV9	15	TRBJ2-7	-	-
TGTGCCAGCAGCTCTCTCCGACTAGCGGCCACCGAGCAGTTCTTC	CASSSLRLAATEQFF	TRBV11-2	15	TRBJ2-1	TRBD2	-
TGTGCCAGCAATATAGGGGACTACGAGCAGTACTTC	CASNIGDYEQYF	TRBV6-6	12	TRBJ2-7	-	-
TGTGCCATCAGTGATCCTGGAGAACTACTAGGCTCCTACAATGAGCAGTTCTTC	CAISDPGELLGSYNEQFF	TRBV10-3	18	TRBJ2-1	-	-
TGTGCCAGCAGCCCAAGTGCCGGGGGGGCCTACGAGCAGTACTTC	CASSPSAGGAYEQYF	TRBV7-9	15	TRBJ2-7	TRBD2	-
TGTGCCAACCGAATGGCCGGGGAGATGAACACTGAAGCTTTCTTT	CANRMAGEMNTEAFF	TRBV11-2	15	TRBJ1-1	-	-
TGCAGCGGGACAGGGTTAGGCTATGGCTACACCTTC	CSGTGLGYGYTF	TRBV29-1	12	TRBJ1-2	TRBD1	-
TGTGCCAGCAGCGTAGAGGGTGTGGGACAGTCCGGTGAGCAGTTCTTC	CASSVEGVGQSGEQFF	TRBV9	16	TRBJ2-1	TRBD1	-
TGTGCCACCAGCAGGCCGGGGGGCAGCGGTCAGCCCCAGCATTTT	CATSRPGGSGQPQHF	TRBV15	15	TRBJ1-5	-	-
TGTGCCAGTAGTACAGACAGGTTCCACGAGCAGTACTTC	CASSTDRFHEQYF	TRBV19	13	TRBJ2-7	-	-
TGTGCCAGCAGTGAGGGGCCAATCTCTGGAAACACCATATATTTT	CASSEGPISGNTIYF	TRBV6-1	15	TRBJ1-3	-	-
TGTGCCAGCAACCCCGGGGGGTCGATACTCAACAATGAGCAGTTCTTC	CASNPGGSILNNEQFF	TRBV27	16	TRBJ2-1	TRBD2	-
TGTGCCACCAGCAGTGGCGACTTGTGGAGCACAGATACGCAGTATTTT	CATSSGDLWSTDTQYF	TRBV15	16	TRBJ2-3	-	few
TGTGCCACATGGGACAGGGCCTACGAGCAGTACTTC	CATWDRAYEQYF	TRBV6-5	12	TRBJ2-7	TRBD1	once
TGTGCCAGCCGGACACCGGGACAGGGGACCGAAAAACTGTTTTTT	CASRTPGQGTEKLFF	TRBV19	15	TRBJ1-4	TRBD1	few
TGTGCCAGCAGTTGGGGCCCCCGCGAGCAGTACTTC	CASSWGPREQYF	TRBV12-3/TRBV12-4	12	TRBJ2-7	-	-
TGTGCCAGCAGCTTAGGACAGGGGGCGACCGGGGAGCTGTTTTTT	CASSLGQGATGELFF	TRBV7-9	15	TRBJ2-2	TRBD1	-
TGTGCCAGTAGCGGGTACTTAAACTATGGCTACACCTTC	CASSGYLNYGYTF	TRBV19	13	TRBJ1-2	-	-